The next 7 T cell receptor beta chains were all read from a single sample in a study of blood T cell repertoires in COVID-19. The protocol was immunoSEQ multiplex PCR, while the TCRdb copy is restricted to in-frame clones and leaves out a portion. The data show 180,000 or so clones, 78% seen once. The sample was peripheral blood. These receptors came from a woman of 80 years or more with active or convalescent COVID-19.

DNA for the CDR3: TGTGCCAGCGGGGGGTCTGGGGCCAACGTCCTGACTTTC. It specifies CASGGSGANVLTF. V is TRBV3-1 (or the pseudogene TRBV3-2) and J is TRBJ2-6; TRBD2 is a possible D gene (6 bases). In germline, CDR1 is LGHDT, CDR2 YNNKEL (reference sequence). The ends were cut back, 8 bases at V and 1 base at J, with 6 bases in the middle. The CDR3 extends over 13 amino acids.

V and J are TRBV19 and TRBJ1-5; no definite D call. Germline loops: CDR1 LNHDA, CDR2 SQIVND (reference sequence). The CDR3 loop spans 11 amino acids. Trimming stripped 3 bases from V and 8 bases from J, with 5 bases between. CDR3 sequence: CASSMGEPQHF. The CDR3 coding sequence is TGTGCCAGTAGTATGGGAGAGCCCCAGCATTTT. Full variable domain (remainder filled in from reference TRBV19 and TRBJ1-5): DGGITQSPKYLFRKEGQNVTLSCEQNLNHDAMYWYRQDPGQGLRLIYYSQIVNDFQKGDIAEGYSVSREKKESFPLTVTSAQKNPTAFYLCASSMGEPQHFGDGTRLSIL.

The chain carries TRBV10-3 and TRBJ2-5; 16 bases map to TRBD2. The CDR3 contains 16 residues. After removal of 8 bases from V and 5 bases from J, the junction contained 8 bases not matched to a gene. CDR1 is ENHRY, CDR2 SYGVKD, per germline. CDR3 protein: CAIGGTSGGAMETQYF. CDR3 in DNA: TGTGCCATCGGAGGGACTAGCGGGGGGGCCATGGAGACCCAGTACTTC.

This clone was picked up a small number of times. The V and J genes are TRBV18 and TRBJ2-5; TRBD1 matches at 7 bases. Germline V gene sequence: CDR1 KGHSH, CDR2 LQKENI. The J segment lost 2 bases and the V segment lost 1 base, leaving 4 bases of the junction unmatched. CDR3 size: 15 residues. CDR3 nucleotides: TGTGCCAGCTCACCACAAACGGGACAGCAAGAGACCCAGTACTTC. As protein: CASSPQTGQQETQYF.

The V gene is TRBV12-3 or TRBV12-4, the J gene TRBJ2-1, with D possibly TRBD2 on 5 matching bases. Trimming cost V 6 bases and J 9 bases, with 12 bases left between them. The CDR3 loop spans 12 amino acids. CDR3 loop: CASSLARGEQFF. In nucleotides, the CDR3 is TGTGCCAGCAGCCTTGCTCGGGGTGAGCAGTTCTTC.

The CDR3 coding sequence is TGTGCCAGCAGCCCCTTGGGACAGGGGCCTGGGGCCAACGTCCTGACTTTC. It codes for CASSPLGQGPGANVLTF. The chain carries TRBV9 and TRBJ2-6, with 10 bases lining up with TRBD1. V lost 4 bases and J lost 2; bases outside the gene matches: 6. The CDR3 has 17 amino acids. Germline V gene lookup returns CDR1 SGDLS and CDR2 YYNGEE.

The chain has TRBV30 and TRBJ2-2; possible D gene TRBD2, 8 bases. Germline CDR1 is GTSNPN and CDR2 is SVGIG (reference sequence). Trimming shortened V by 8 bases and J by 2 bases, and 21 bases separated the two germline ends. The CDR3 is 16 amino acids. CDR3 sequence: CAGTRGDRYNTGELFF. The DNA of the CDR3 is TGTGCCGGGACTAGGGGGGACAGATATAACACCGGGGAGCTGTTTTTT.